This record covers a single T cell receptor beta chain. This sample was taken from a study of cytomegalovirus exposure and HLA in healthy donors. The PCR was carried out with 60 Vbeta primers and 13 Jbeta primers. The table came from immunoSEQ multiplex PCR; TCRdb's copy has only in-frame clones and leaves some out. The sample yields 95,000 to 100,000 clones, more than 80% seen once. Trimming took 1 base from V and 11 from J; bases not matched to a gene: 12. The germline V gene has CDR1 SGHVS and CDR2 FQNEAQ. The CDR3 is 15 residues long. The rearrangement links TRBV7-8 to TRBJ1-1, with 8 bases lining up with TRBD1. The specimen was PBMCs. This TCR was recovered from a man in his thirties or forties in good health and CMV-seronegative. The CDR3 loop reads CASSLVPGGLPIAFF. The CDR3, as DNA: TGTGCCAGCAGCTTAGTGCCAGGGGGCTTACCAATCGCTTTCTTT.